A single sample gave rise to the 4 T cell receptor beta chains below, sequenced in a study of T cell responses to AZD1222 COVID-19 vaccine. The table came from immunoSEQ multiplex PCR; TCRdb's copy has only in-frame clones and leaves some out. The profile covers 110,000 to 150,000 clones, with about 92% appearing a single time and 0.91% taken by the ten largest. The sample was peripheral blood, taken on day 0 of MenACWY control vaccination. The receptors derive from an adult in good health.

This chain connects TRBV6-2 or TRBV6-3 to TRBJ1-2; D gene uncertain. V shed 4 bases and J shed 2 bases, with 14 bases lying between them. The CDR3 is made up of 15 amino acids. Germline V gene lookup returns CDR1 MNHEY and CDR2 SVGEGT. CDR3 nucleotide sequence: TGTGCCAGCAGTTCCCCGGCCTTAGCCAACTATGGCTACACCTTC. It yields the protein CASSSPALANYGYTF.

A single count supports this clone. V usage is TRBV10-3 and J usage is TRBJ1-3, with unresolved D. The CDR3 totals 11 residues. Trimming shortened V by 3 bases and J by 6 bases, and 3 bases separated the two germline ends. Germline values: CDR1 ENHRY, CDR2 SYGVKD. The chain's CDR3 is CAISEKNTIYF. In DNA, the CDR3 is TGTGCCATCAGTGAAAAAAACACCATATATTTT.

For the CDR3, the DNA is TGTGCCAGCAGGGAGGTTAGCGGGGGGGCTTCGGTTGAGCAGTTCTTC. Its translation is CASREVSGGASVEQFF. V is TRBV7-2 and J is TRBJ2-1; 11 bases are a match to TRBD2. The CDR3 extends over 16 amino acids. The germline CDR1 and CDR2 sequences are SGHTA and FQGNSA. Trimming cost V 6 bases and J 9 bases; bases outside gene matches: 13.

The V and J genes are TRBV28 and TRBJ2-1; TRBD2 matches at 8 bases. The trim removed 8 bases at V and 2 bases at J, leaving 8 bases unmatched. Per germline, CDR1 MDHEN and CDR2 SYDVKM. The CDR3 has 15 amino acids. For the CDR3, the DNA is TGTGCCAGCGACCGGGGGGGTCAACCCTACAATGAGCAGTTCTTC. As protein: CASDRGGQPYNEQFF. Using reference TRBV28 and TRBJ2-1 for the parts outside the CDR3, the full variable domain is DVKVTQSSRYLVKRTGEKVFLECVQDMDHENMFWYRQDPGLGLRLIYFSYDVKMKEKGDIPEGYSVSREKKERFSLILESASTNQTSMYLCASDRGGQPYNEQFFGPGTRLTVL.